The 14 T cell receptor beta chains in this list originate from one sample, sequenced in a study of identical twins. TCRdb recomputed calls from the 5' RACE reads with MiXCR, one row per CDR3 protein. The sample has around 690,000 distinct CDR3 sequences, about 20% seen once. The same data also contributed to another study, on T cells expressing NK-cell markers.

The sequencing sample was made of PBMCs. These TCRs come from a woman aged 18 to 35 in good health.

V and J are TRBV15 and TRBJ2-1; D not certain. V lost 0 bases, J lost 15 bases, and 12 bases lay in between. The CDR3 runs to 12 residues. CDR1 and CDR2 from the germline V gene are LNHNV and YYDKDF (reference sequence). Here the CDR3 DNA reads TGTGCCACCAGCAGAGATTTAAACAGCCCGTTCTTC. It encodes CATSRDLNSPFF.

This clonotype was seen a handful of times. The V call is TRBV12-3 or TRBV12-4, the J call TRBJ2-2; 10 bases agree with TRBD1. The length of the CDR3 is 19 residues. V lost 4 bases and J lost 7; bases outside the gene matches: 18. The CDR3 region is CASSWLRIGGTGDLGELFF. The DNA of the CDR3 is TGTGCCAGCAGTTGGTTACGTATTGGAGGGACAGGGGACCTCGGGGAGCTGTTTTTT.

The rearrangement uses TRBV20-1 and TRBJ2-7, with 8 bases fitting TRBD1. V shed 1 base and J 5 bases; nucleotides not matched to a gene: 4. Germline assignment: CDR1 DFQATT and CDR2 SNEGSKA (reference sequence). This CDR3 has 13 amino acids. This chain's CDR3 is CSARGQGINEQYF. The DNA for the CDR3 is TGCAGTGCTAGAGGACAGGGGATCAACGAGCAGTACTTC.

The genes are TRBV5-5 and TRBJ1-2; D is possibly TRBD1 (5 bases). The CDR3 is 14 amino acids. Deletions cut 2 bases from V and 4 bases from J, with 12 bases between. CDR1 is SGHKS and CDR2 is YYEKEE in the germline V gene (reference sequence). CDR3 sequence (DNA): TGTGCCAGCAGCTTAGGGGAAAACCCCTATGGCTACACCTTC. Translating gives CASSLGENPYGYTF.

This chain joins TRBV7-2 and TRBJ2-1; D unclear. The CDR3 has 17 amino acids. Trimming cost V 5 bases and J 3 bases, with 20 bases left between them. Germline loops: CDR1 SGHTA, CDR2 FQGNSA. The CDR3 loop reads CASSLLPLLGGYNEQFF. CDR3 in DNA: TGTGCCAGCAGCCTCCTGCCCCTTTTGGGTGGCTACAATGAGCAGTTCTTC.

This clonotype showed up many times. The chain has TRBV6-1 and TRBJ1-1; D uncertain. This CDR3 has 13 amino acids. CDR1 MNHNS and CDR2 SASEGT come from the germline V gene. The V end lost 3 bases, the J end lost 1 base, and 6 bases lay between the germline ends. CDR3 bases: TGTGCCAGCAGTGAGACGGGGAACACTGAAGCTTTCTTT. Translated, it gives CASSETGNTEAFF.

This clonotype turned up a few times. V gene TRBV20-1 combines with J gene TRBJ1-6; possibly TRBD1 for D (5 bases). Looked up from germline, CDR1 is DFQATT and CDR2 is SNEGSKA (reference sequence). Trimming took off 6 bases at V and 10 bases at J, with 22 bases between the two ends. The CDR3 consists of 15 residues. Here the CDR3 reads CSATRESLGASPLHF. In nucleotides, the CDR3 is TGCAGTGCGACGCGAGAGTCTCTTGGGGCGTCACCCCTCCACTTT.

The chain combines TRBV12-3 or TRBV12-4 with TRBJ2-1; TRBD2 aligns across 7 bases. V gave up 5 bases and J gave up 4 bases; unmatched junction bases: 8. The CDR3 is 15 residues long. As DNA, the CDR3 is TGTGCCAGCAGTGACCCGGGACTACTTTACAATGAGCAGTTCTTC. Its protein is CASSDPGLLYNEQFF.

This rearrangement joins TRBV5-1 to TRBJ2-5; D call uncertain. Germline loops: CDR1 SGHRS, CDR2 YFSETQ. The CDR3 sequence is 16 residues long. The V end was cut by 0 bases, the J end by 2 bases, with 14 bases between. CDR3 coding DNA: TGCGCCAGCAGCTTGGCCCCGGCAGCCCCTCAAGAGACCCAGTACTTC. Its translation is CASSLAPAAPQETQYF. Variable domain in full (rest from reference TRBV5-1 and TRBJ2-5): KAGVTQTPRYLIKTRGQQVTLSCSPISGHRSVSWYQQTPGQGLQFLFEYFSETQRNKGNFPGRFSGRQFSNSRSEMNVSTLELGDSALYLCASSLAPAAPQETQYFGPGTRLLVL.

The chain has TRBV5-1 and TRBJ2-2; D not certain. Germline assignment: CDR1 SGHRS and CDR2 YFSETQ. Between the trimmed V and J ends, which lost 4 bases and 0 bases, there was a span of 7 bases. This CDR3 is built from 14 residues. This CDR3 is CASSDLANTGELFF. CDR3 nucleotide sequence: TGCGCCAGCAGCGACCTAGCGAACACCGGGGAGCTGTTTTTT.

The chain combines TRBV9 with TRBJ2-2; 12 positions agree with TRBD1. Trimming cost V 1 base and J 5 bases; bases outside gene matches: 3. The CDR3 spans 16 residues. Per germline, CDR1 SGDLS and CDR2 YYNGEE. CDR3 amino acids: CASSVMGQGATGELFF. DNA for the CDR3: TGTGCCAGCAGCGTAATGGGACAGGGGGCTACCGGGGAGCTGTTTTTT.

V is TRBV18 and J is TRBJ2-1; 8 positions agree with TRBD1. The V segment lost 2 bases and the J segment 5 bases; nucleotides outside the gene matches: 5. Germline loops: CDR1 KGHSH, CDR2 LQKENI. The CDR3 runs 15 residues. CDR3 in amino acids: CASSPGQGSNNEQFF. The CDR3 coding sequence is TGTGCCAGCTCACCAGGACAGGGAAGCAACAATGAGCAGTTCTTC.

In its sample, this clonotype was seen a few times. For the CDR3, the DNA is TGTGCCAGCAGCTATGACATCGATCAGCCCCAGCATTTT. Protein sequence: CASSYDIDQPQHF. V and J are TRBV12-3 or TRBV12-4 and TRBJ1-5; D remains ambiguous. The CDR3 is 13 residues long. Trimming took 6 bases from V and 5 from J, leaving 11 bases between them.

The gene calls are TRBV7-2 and TRBJ1-2, with 8 bases fitting TRBD1. Germline V gene lookup returns CDR1 SGHTA and CDR2 FQGNSA. The CDR3 consists of 13 residues. With 6 bases clipped from V and 7 bases from J, the junction kept 7 bases outside the gene matches. The CDR3 nucleotides read TGTGCCAGCAGGTTGGCAGGGGGCATTGGCTACACCTTC. It specifies CASRLAGGIGYTF.